The present T cell receptor (beta chain) was sequenced within a study of T cell responses to AZD1222 COVID-19 vaccine. Here immunoSEQ multiplex PCR was the method, and the copy in TCRdb shows in-frame clones only, minus some. The sample has about 130,000 clones; 80% to 90% are singletons. The CDR3 is 13 residues long. Germline V lookup: CDR1 SNHLY, CDR2 FYNNEI. The chain joins TRBV2 to TRBJ2-7; TRBD1 aligns across 10 bases. The source of this sequence is an adult who received the AZD1222 COVID-19 vaccine. The sample consisted of peripheral blood, taken 28 days after the second AZD1222 dose. The CDR3 here is CAPARDRGYEQYF. The CDR3 DNA reads TGTGCACCAGCCCGGGACAGGGGCTACGAGCAGTACTTC.